This T cell receptor (beta chain) was captured in a study of siplizumab effects on memory and regulatory T cells. Study-level results: Naive-or-memory phenotypes were unassignable for roughly 75-95% of proliferating CD4+ or CD8+ clones.

Clones were read by immunoSEQ multiplex PCR, and TCRdb kept only the in-frame ones, dropping some. The sample shows about 100,000 clones, about 94% of them seen only once. Concerning this clone: Its antigen remains unidentified.

Source material: non-Treg CD4+ T cells sorted from blood. The clonotype was recovered from a human donor in good health.

Here the CDR3 DNA reads TGTGCCAGCAGCCAAGTGGGAGGGGGGCAGCCCCAGCATTTT. It encodes CASSQVGGGQPQHF. V is TRBV14 and J is TRBJ1-5; a possible D gene is TRBD1 (6 bases). Germline CDR1 is SGHDN and CDR2 is FVKESK. There are 14 residues in the CDR3. V lost 1 base and J lost 7, with 11 bases in between.